Shown below are 17 T cell receptor beta chains from a single sample sequenced in a study of T cell repertoires in cytomegalovirus infection. These TCRs' antigens remain unknown. Each CDR3 protein is one row after TCRdb ran MiXCR on the reads. The top ten hold over 12% of the sample, which has about 900,000 distinct CDR3 sequences, less than 35% seen once. The source material was cultured CD8+ T cells from PBMCs, sampled from culture after CMV antigen stimulation. The source of these receptors is a human donor in good health (CMV status not recorded). Some clones in this sample may be carry-over from other donors' samples.

This clonotype was recorded a few times. This sequence joins TRBV4-1 and TRBJ2-2, with D unclear. The CDR3 totals 14 residues. Trimming left V 4 bases short and J 2 bases short, with 8 bases between. Per the germline V gene, CDR1 is MGHRA and CDR2 is YSYEKL. The CDR3 DNA sequence: TGCGCCAGCAGCCCCCAGAGAAACACCGGGGAGCTGTTTTTT. Translation gives CASSPQRNTGELFF.

This chain uses TRBV7-3 with TRBJ2-2; 10 bases line up with TRBD2. V shed 2 bases and J 2 bases; nucleotides not matched to a gene: 8. CDR3 length: 18 residues. Looked up from germline, CDR1 is SGHTA and CDR2 is FQGTGA. The CDR3, as DNA: TGTGCCAGCAGCTTAGGAACAGCGGGGGGGCCTAACACCGGGGAGCTGTTTTTT. This codes for CASSLGTAGGPNTGELFF.

This clonotype was seen ten or more times. The rearrangement joins TRBV7-2 to TRBJ1-5, with a tentative D call TRBD1 (6 bases). Trimming cost V 1 base and J 7 bases, with 14 bases left between them. Per germline, CDR1 SGHTA and CDR2 FQGNSA. This CDR3 contains 15 residues. The CDR3 bases are TGTGCCAGCAGCTTAGGCGGGGGGCGGGGGCAGCCCCAGCATTTT. The encoded protein is CASSLGGGRGQPQHF.

This clonotype was recorded a few times. The V gene is TRBV7-4, the J gene TRBJ2-7, with D uncertain. Trimming removed 3 bases from V and 2 bases from J, with 11 bases in between. This CDR3 spans 14 amino acids. CDR1 and CDR2 from the germline V gene are SGHVT and SQSDAQ. The CDR3 loop reads CASSFDLRAYEQYF. CDR3 nucleotide sequence: TGTGCCAGCAGCTTTGACCTAAGGGCCTACGAGCAGTACTTC.

CDR3 sequence (DNA): TGTGCCAGCAGCTTAGAAGCGGGGGGGCGTTGGGATGAGCAGTTCTTC. Its protein is CASSLEAGGRWDEQFF. The chain joins TRBV11-1 to TRBJ2-1; 10 bases agree with TRBD2. This CDR3 is 16 amino acids long. CDR1 is SGHAT and CDR2 is FQDESV in the germline V gene (reference sequence). V lost 1 base and J lost 8; bases outside the gene matches: 8.

A note on this clonotype: Given a much more abundant clone one base away, this may be a read error. The chain carries TRBV7-8 and TRBJ1-1; D is unresolved. The CDR3 has 13 amino acids. From germline, CDR1 is SGHVS and CDR2 FQNEAQ. CDR3 sequence (DNA): TGTGCCAACAGCCGAGTCGACGTCACTGAAGCTTTCTTT. This encodes CANSRVDVTEAFF.

The chain carries TRBV27 and TRBJ2-1, with 9 bases aligning to TRBD2. From germline, CDR1 is MNHEY and CDR2 SMNVEV (reference sequence). With 8 bases clipped from V and 5 bases from J, the junction kept 13 bases outside the gene matches. CDR3 size: 16 residues. In nucleotides, the CDR3 is TGTGCCAGCCATATAGCGGGGGCCTCTGCGGACAATGAGCAGTTCTTC. Translating gives CASHIAGASADNEQFF.

A note on this clonotype: A much more abundant neighbour one base away suggests this may be a read error. The genes are TRBV12-3 or TRBV12-4 and TRBJ2-4, with TRBD2 as a possible D gene (5 bases). CDR3 length: 13 residues. The CDR3 protein is CACSPPGLNIQYF. As DNA, the CDR3 is TGTGCCTGCAGCCCTCCCGGACTAAACATTCAGTACTTC.

The V gene is TRBV5-6, the J gene TRBJ1-4; TRBD1 matches at 7 bases. The CDR3 sequence is 16 residues long. J lost 3 bases, V lost 0 bases, and 5 bases had no gene match. Germline V gene lookup returns CDR1 SGHDT and CDR2 YYEEEE. The CDR3: CASSLEPGQANEKLFF. CDR3 DNA sequence: TGTGCCAGCAGCTTGGAACCTGGACAGGCTAATGAAAAACTGTTTTTT.

This clonotype has more than one count but fewer than ten. The V and J genes are TRBV28 and TRBJ2-5; D not certain. Germline V gives CDR1 MDHEN, CDR2 SYDVKM. Trimming shortened V by 2 bases and J by 5 bases, and 15 bases separated the two germline ends. The CDR3 covers 15 residues. In nucleotides, the CDR3 is TGTGCCAGCAGTTTAAGGTCAACCACCCGGGAGACCCAGTACTTC. Its protein product is CASSLRSTTRETQYF.

There are a few counts of this clonotype. This chain links TRBV20-1 with TRBJ2-4; 8 nucleotides align to TRBD2. This CDR3 region has 17 residues. The V and J ends lost 3 bases and 3 bases, in that order; junction bases with no gene match: 13. The germline CDR1 and CDR2 sequences are DFQATT and SNEGSKA (reference sequence). The chain's CDR3 is CSASACLRGGGKNIQYF. As DNA, the CDR3 is TGCAGTGCTAGTGCATGCCTCCGGGGGGGAGGCAAAAACATTCAGTACTTC.

The chain couples TRBV2 to TRBJ1-1; D not certain. V lost 8 bases and J 5 bases, leaving 12 bases between the germline ends. The CDR3 runs to 12 residues. Per the germline V gene, CDR1 is SNHLY and CDR2 is FYNNEI. The CDR3 DNA sequence: TGTGCCAGCGAGGCGGGCCATACTGAAGCTTTCTTT. It codes for CASEAGHTEAFF.

This clonotype has a handful of counts. The gene calls are TRBV28 and TRBJ1-3; D not resolved. The CDR3 is made up of 11 amino acids. CDR1 MDHEN and CDR2 SYDVKM come from the germline V gene. V dropped 4 bases and J dropped 5 bases, with 3 bases sitting between them. The CDR3 DNA is TGTGCCAGCAGTTATCGAAACACCATATATTTT. This codes for CASSYRNTIYF.

The V gene is TRBV27, the J gene TRBJ2-1, with 9 bases aligning to TRBD2. Trimming took 5 bases from V and 6 from J; bases not matched to a gene: 8. This CDR3 is built from 15 residues. CDR1 is MNHEY, CDR2 SMNVEV, per germline (reference sequence). CDR3 in amino acids: CASSQRGVPFNEQFF. The CDR3 DNA sequence: TGTGCCAGCAGTCAGCGGGGGGTACCGTTCAATGAGCAGTTCTTC.

This clonotype was picked up a small number of times. J is TRBJ1-1 and V is TRBV27; the D gene is possibly TRBD1 (5 bases). Per germline, CDR1 MNHEY and CDR2 SMNVEV (reference sequence). V lost 3 bases and J 5 bases, leaving 13 bases between the germline ends. The CDR3 extends over 14 amino acids. The CDR3 reads CASSFRRGETEAFF. In nucleotides, the CDR3 is TGTGCCAGCAGTTTCAGGAGGGGAGAGACTGAAGCTTTCTTT.

The rearrangement uses TRBV6-5 and TRBJ1-2; D is perhaps TRBD1 (6 bases). The V gene lost 2 bases and the J gene lost 8 bases, with 12 bases spanning the gap. The germline CDR1 and CDR2 sequences are MNHEY and SVGAGI. The CDR3 is made up of 13 amino acids. The CDR3 here is CASSYPTGNGYTF. The CDR3 region has the DNA TGTGCCAGCAGTTACCCCACAGGGAACGGCTACACCTTC.

Details on this clonotype: At one boundary the junction diverges from the germline segment, which might be a read error. This rearrangement joins TRBV4-1 to TRBJ2-1; D is perhaps TRBD2 (5 bases). This CDR3 spans 12 amino acids. Germline V gene lookup returns CDR1 MGHRA and CDR2 YSYEKL. CDR3 protein: CASSPSAAGQFF. The CDR3 coding sequence is TGTGCCAGCAGCCCTTCAGCGGCGGGGCAGTTCTTC.